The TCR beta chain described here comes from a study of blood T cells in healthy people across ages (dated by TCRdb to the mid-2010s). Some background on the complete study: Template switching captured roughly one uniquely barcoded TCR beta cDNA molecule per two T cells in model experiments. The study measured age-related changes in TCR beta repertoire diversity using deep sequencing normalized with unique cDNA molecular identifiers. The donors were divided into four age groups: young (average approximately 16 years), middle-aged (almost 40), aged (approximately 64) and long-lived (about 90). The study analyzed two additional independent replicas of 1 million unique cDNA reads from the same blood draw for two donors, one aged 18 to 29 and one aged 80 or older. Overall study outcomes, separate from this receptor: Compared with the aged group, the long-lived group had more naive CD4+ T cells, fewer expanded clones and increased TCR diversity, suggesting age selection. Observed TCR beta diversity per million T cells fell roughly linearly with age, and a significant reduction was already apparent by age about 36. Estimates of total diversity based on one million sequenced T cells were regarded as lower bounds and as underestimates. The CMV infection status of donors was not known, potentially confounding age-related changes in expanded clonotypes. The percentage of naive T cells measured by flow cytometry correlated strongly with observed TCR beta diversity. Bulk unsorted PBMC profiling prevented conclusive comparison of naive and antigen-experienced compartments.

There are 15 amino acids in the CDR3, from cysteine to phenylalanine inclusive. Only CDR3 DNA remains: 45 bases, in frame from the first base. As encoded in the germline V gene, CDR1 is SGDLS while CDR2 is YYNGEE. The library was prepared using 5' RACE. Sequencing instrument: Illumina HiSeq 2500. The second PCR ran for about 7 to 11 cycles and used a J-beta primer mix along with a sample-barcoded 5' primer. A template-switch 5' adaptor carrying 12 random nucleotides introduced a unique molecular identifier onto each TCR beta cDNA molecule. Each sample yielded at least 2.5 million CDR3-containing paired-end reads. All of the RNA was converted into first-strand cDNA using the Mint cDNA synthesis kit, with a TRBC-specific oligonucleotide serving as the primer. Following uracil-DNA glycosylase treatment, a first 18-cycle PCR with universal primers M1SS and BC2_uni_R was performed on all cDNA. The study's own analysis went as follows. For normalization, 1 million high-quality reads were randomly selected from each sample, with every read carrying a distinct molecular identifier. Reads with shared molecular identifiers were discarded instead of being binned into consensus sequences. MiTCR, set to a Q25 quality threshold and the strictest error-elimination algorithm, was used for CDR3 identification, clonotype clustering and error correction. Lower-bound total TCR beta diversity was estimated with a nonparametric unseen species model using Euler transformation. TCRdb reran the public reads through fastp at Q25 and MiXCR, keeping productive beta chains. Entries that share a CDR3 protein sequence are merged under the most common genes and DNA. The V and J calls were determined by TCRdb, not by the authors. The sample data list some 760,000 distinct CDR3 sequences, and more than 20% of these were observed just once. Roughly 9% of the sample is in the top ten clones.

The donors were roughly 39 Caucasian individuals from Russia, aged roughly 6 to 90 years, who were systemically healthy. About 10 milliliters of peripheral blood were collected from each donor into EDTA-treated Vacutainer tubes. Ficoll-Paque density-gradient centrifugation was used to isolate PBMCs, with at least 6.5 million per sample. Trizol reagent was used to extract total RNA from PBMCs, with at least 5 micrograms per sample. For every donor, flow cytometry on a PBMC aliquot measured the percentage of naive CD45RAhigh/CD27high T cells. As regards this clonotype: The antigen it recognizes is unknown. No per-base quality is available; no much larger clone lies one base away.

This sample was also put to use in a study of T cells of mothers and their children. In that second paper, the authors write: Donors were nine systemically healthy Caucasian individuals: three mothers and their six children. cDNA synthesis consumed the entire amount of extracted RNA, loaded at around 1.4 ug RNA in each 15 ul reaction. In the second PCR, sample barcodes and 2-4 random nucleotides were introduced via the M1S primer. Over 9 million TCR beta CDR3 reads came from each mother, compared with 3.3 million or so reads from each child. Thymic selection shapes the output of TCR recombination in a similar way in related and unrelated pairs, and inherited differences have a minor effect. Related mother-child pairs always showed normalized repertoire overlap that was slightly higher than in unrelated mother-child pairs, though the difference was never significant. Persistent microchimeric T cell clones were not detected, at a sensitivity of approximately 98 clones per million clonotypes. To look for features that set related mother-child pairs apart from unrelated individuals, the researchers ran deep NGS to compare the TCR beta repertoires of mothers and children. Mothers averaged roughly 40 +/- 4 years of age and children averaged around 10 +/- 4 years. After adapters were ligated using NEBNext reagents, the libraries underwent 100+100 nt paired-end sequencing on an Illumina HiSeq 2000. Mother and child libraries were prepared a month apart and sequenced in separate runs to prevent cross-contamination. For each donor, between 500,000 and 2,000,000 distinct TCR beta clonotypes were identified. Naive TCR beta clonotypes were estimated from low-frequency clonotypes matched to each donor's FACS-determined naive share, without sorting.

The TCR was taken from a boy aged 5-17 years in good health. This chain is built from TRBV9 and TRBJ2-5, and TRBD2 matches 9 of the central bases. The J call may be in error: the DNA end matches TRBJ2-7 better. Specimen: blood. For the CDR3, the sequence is CASSPSGNNVYEQYF. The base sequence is TGTGCCAGCAGCCCTAGCGGGAATAACGTCTACGAGCAGTACTTC.